The 31 T cell receptor beta chains below all came from one sample that was sequenced in a study of human T cells and chemical hapten exposure (dated by TCRdb to the early 2020s). The library was prepared using RACE. Sequencing was performed on a NextSeq 500. TCRdb trimmed public reads at Q25 via fastp, called clones via MiXCR and kept in-frame beta chains. Rows are combined by CDR3 protein, so each entry shows the most common genes and DNA. This sample comprises 300,000 to 450,000 distinct CDR3 sequences, more than 4.5% of them detected only once. The ten largest account for under 3% of the sample. What this sample's time point label stands for: patch test 1, 2 weeks after DPC sensitization. The sample's treatment or condition label, in plain terms: therapeutic diphenylcyclopropenone sensitization with weekly scalp DPC. Here the sequenced sample was whole blood, taken in connection with sensitization to the hapten diphenylcyclopropenone (DPC). Every receptor here comes from a woman between 45 and 60 years old with alopecia areata. Some clones in this sample may be carry-over from other donors' samples.

The V gene is TRBV5-6, the J gene TRBJ2-7; TRBD1 aligns across 11 bases. Germline CDR1 SGHDT, CDR2 YYEEEE. CDR3 size: 13 residues. Trimming removed 2 bases from V and 7 bases from J; junction bases left unmatched: 2. The CDR3: CASSFGQGAEQYF. The CDR3 bases are TGTGCCAGCAGCTTCGGACAGGGGGCGGAGCAGTACTTC.

This clonotype was picked up many times. V and J are TRBV9 and TRBJ2-4; the D call may be TRBD1 or TRBD2 (5 bases each). There are 15 residues in the CDR3. Germline-derived CDR1 and CDR2 are SGDLS and YYNGEE. V was pared by 4 bases and J by 7 bases, with 18 bases between. The CDR3 region has the DNA TGTGCCAGCAGCCCACGGGACGCACAGGAGAACATTCAGTACTTC. It encodes CASSPRDAQENIQYF.

The rearrangement joins TRBV6-1 to TRBJ2-3, with TRBD1 identical over 8 bases. The V gene end was trimmed by 10 bases and the J gene end by 0 bases; junction bases not matched to a gene: 3. CDR3 length equals 13 residues. Per germline, CDR1 MNHNS and CDR2 SASEGT. The CDR3 loop reads CAIGQGSTDTQYF. In nucleotides, the CDR3 is TGTGCCATCGGACAGGGCAGCACAGATACGCAGTATTTT.

This clonotype showed up many times. The chain employs TRBV15 and TRBJ1-1; 10 bases are a match to TRBD1. The CDR3 extends over 15 amino acids. CDR1 and CDR2 (germline): LNHNV, YYDKDF (reference sequence). Unmatched junction bases numbered 2, after V lost 3 bases and J lost 1 base. The CDR3 DNA follows: TGTGCCACCAGCAGGGACAGGGGGAAGAACACTGAAGCTTTCTTT. It translates to CATSRDRGKNTEAFF. The variable domain in full, with the rest retrieved from reference TRBV15 and TRBJ1-1, is DAMVIQNPRYQVTQFGKPVTLSCSQTLNHNVMYWYQQKSSQAPKLLFHYYDKDFNNEADTPDNFQSRRPNTSFCFLDIRSPGLGDTAMYLCATSRDRGKNTEAFFGQGTRLTVV.

This clonotype was found many times. The V and J genes are TRBV7-7 and TRBJ1-1; D unclear. Trimming shortened V by 2 bases and J by 4 bases, and 8 bases separated the two germline ends. Germline V CDR1 and CDR2: SSHAT, FNYEAQ (reference sequence). The CDR3 runs to 13 residues. CDR3 bases: TGTGCCAGCAGCTTATTACGAGGCACTGAAGCTTTCTTT. This encodes CASSLLRGTEAFF.

This clonotype was detected many times. The chain combines TRBV27 with TRBJ1-1, with 8 bases matching TRBD1. The CDR3 is made up of 15 amino acids. V lost 0 bases and J lost 4; bases outside the gene matches: 4. Germline V gene lookup returns CDR1 MNHEY and CDR2 SMNVEV (reference sequence). CDR3 coding DNA: TGTGCCAGCAGTTTATCTGGGCAGGGGGCCACTGAAGCTTTCTTT. Its protein product is CASSLSGQGATEAFF.

This clonotype was found a few times. The CDR3 coding sequence is TGCGCCAGCAGTCAAGGGAGAGGCAGGGGGCAAGAGACCCAGTACTTC. Its protein product is CASSQGRGRGQETQYF. The chain couples TRBV23-1 to TRBJ2-5; TRBD1 matches 7 bases. TRBV23-1 is an open reading frame whose function is uncertain. Trimming cost V 2 bases and J 2 bases; bases outside gene matches: 8. This CDR3 spans 16 amino acids.

This clonotype has only a few counts. The chain links TRBV7-9 to TRBJ2-5; D is possibly TRBD1 (5 bases). Germline V CDR1 and CDR2: SEHNR, FQNEAQ (reference sequence). Between the trimmed V and J ends, which lost 5 bases and 5 bases, there was a span of 15 bases. This CDR3 comprises 14 residues. The CDR3 DNA is TGTGCCAGCAGCCATCCAGGGTACGGCGAGACCCAGTACTTC. Amino acid sequence: CASSHPGYGETQYF.

The rearrangement joins TRBV3-1 to TRBJ1-2; D possibly corresponds to TRBD1 (5 bases). Germline CDR1 reads LGHDT; CDR2 reads YNNKEL (reference sequence). V was pared by 4 bases and J by 11 bases, with 14 bases between. The CDR3 has 12 residues. The CDR3 nucleotides read TGTGCCAGCAGCCGTGGGACCGATCATTACACCTTC. Protein product: CASSRGTDHYTF.

The CDR3 region is CASSPEGREQYF. The CDR3 DNA follows: TGCGCCAGCAGCCCAGAGGGGAGGGAGCAGTACTTC. The chain is built from TRBV5-1 and TRBJ2-7; D perhaps matches TRBD2 (6 bases). Germline V gene sequence: CDR1 SGHRS, CDR2 YFSETQ. The ends were cut back, 4 bases at V and 7 bases at J, with 12 bases in the middle. The CDR3 runs to 12 residues.

The table lists this clonotype with many counts. This chain connects TRBV10-3 to TRBJ1-1; perhaps TRBD1 as D (5 bases). V was shortened by 10 bases and J by 0 bases, with 9 bases between the two germline ends. The CDR3 is 12 amino acids. Germline V gene sequence: CDR1 ENHRY, CDR2 SYGVKD. The CDR3: CATGGLNTEAFF. In DNA, the CDR3 is TGTGCCACCGGGGGACTGAACACTGAAGCTTTCTTT.

This clonotype was recorded many times. J is TRBJ2-2 and V is TRBV5-8; no reliable D call. Trimming took off 4 bases at V and 4 bases at J, with 5 bases between the two ends. CDR3 size: 12 residues. The V gene's germline CDR1 is SGHTS and CDR2 YDEGEE. The CDR3 sequence: CASSLPTGELFF. CDR3 sequence (DNA): TGTGCCAGCAGCCTACCCACCGGGGAGCTGTTTTTT.

This clonotype was recorded at least ten times. The V gene is TRBV3-1, the J gene TRBJ2-1; TRBD2 might be the D (5 bases). The germline V gene has CDR1 LGHDT and CDR2 YNNKEL (reference sequence). The V end lost 3 bases, the J end lost 9 bases, and 15 bases lay between the germline ends. There are 14 residues in the CDR3. The CDR3 protein is CASSQVQTGSEQFF. The CDR3 DNA reads as TGTGCCAGCAGCCAGGTTCAGACGGGATCTGAGCAGTTCTTC.

This clonotype was recorded a few times. CDR3 bases: TGTGCCAGCAGCCAGGGGGGTTGGGGTTTGAAGGACGAGCAGTACTTC. Protein product: CASSQGGWGLKDEQYF. V is TRBV3-1 and J is TRBJ2-7; a possible D gene is TRBD2 (6 bases). The CDR3 length is 16 residues. The V end lost 3 bases, the J end lost 5 bases, and 20 bases lay between the germline ends. Germline CDR1 LGHDT, CDR2 YNNKEL (reference sequence).

This clonotype has more than one count but fewer than ten. V and J are TRBV18 and TRBJ2-1; D remains ambiguous. Between the trimmed V and J ends, which lost 2 bases and 8 bases, there was a span of 13 bases. The CDR3 is 14 amino acids. Germline CDR1 and CDR2: KGHSH and LQKENI. CDR3 loop: CASSPIGISYEQFF. In DNA, the CDR3 is TGTGCCAGCTCACCAATTGGAATTTCCTATGAGCAGTTCTTC.

This clonotype was recorded a few times. A junction boundary mismatches the germline segment, possibly from a read error. In DNA form, the CDR3 reads TGTGCCAGCAGCTTAGATCTGGGCGAAGGGGGGTTCGCTGAAGCCTTCTTT. Amino acids: CASSLDLGEGGFAEAFF. The genes are TRBV11-2 and TRBJ1-1; tentatively, D is TRBD1 (6 bases). This CDR3 comprises 17 residues. Germline CDR1 reads SGHAT; CDR2 reads FQNNGV.

Many counts were recorded for this clonotype. This sequence joins TRBV29-1 and TRBJ2-1, with 10 bases fitting TRBD2. Germline CDR1 reads SQVTM; CDR2 reads ANQGSEA. Trimming at V came to 4 bases and at J to 12 bases, leaving 9 bases not matched to a gene. This CDR3 has 13 residues. The CDR3 here is CSVGSSGRSWQFF. The CDR3 DNA follows: TGCAGCGTTGGGTCTAGCGGGAGAAGTTGGCAGTTCTTC.

The chain combines TRBV5-1 with TRBJ2-2; no firm D call. From germline, CDR1 is SGHRS and CDR2 YFSETQ. Trimming removed 0 bases from V and 1 base from J, with 4 bases in between. This CDR3 has 14 residues. The CDR3 loop reads CASSLVENTGELFF. CDR3 nucleotides: TGCGCCAGCAGCTTGGTGGAGAACACCGGGGAGCTGTTTTTT.

This clonotype has only a few counts. V usage is TRBV5-1 and J usage is TRBJ1-6; unclear D gene. Trimming cost V 1 base and J 8 bases, with 7 bases left between them. The CDR3 is made up of 13 amino acids. Germline assignment: CDR1 SGHRS and CDR2 YFSETQ. CDR3: CASSLTRYSPLHF. The CDR3 DNA follows: TGCGCCAGCAGCTTGACGAGGTATTCACCCCTCCACTTT.

The DNA of the CDR3 is TGCAGTGCCCTACTCAGGGGAGGGACTGAAGCTTTCTTT. Amino acids: CSALLRGGTEAFF. The chain is built from TRBV20-1 and TRBJ1-1; D is possibly TRBD1 (6 bases). The CDR3 has 13 amino acids. Looked up from germline, CDR1 is DFQATT and CDR2 is SNEGSKA (reference sequence). Trimming shortened V by 6 bases and J by 5 bases, and 16 bases separated the two germline ends.

The chain employs TRBV20-1 and TRBJ1-5; 7 bases line up with TRBD1. Per germline, CDR1 DFQATT and CDR2 SNEGSKA (reference sequence). Germline trimming cut 6 bases from V and 4 bases from J; bases unmatched to any gene: 6. The length of the CDR3 is 13 residues. CDR3 amino acids: CSATTGSNQPQHF. CDR3 nucleotide sequence: TGCAGTGCGACGACAGGGTCAAATCAGCCCCAGCATTTT.

This clonotype was detected only a few times. The DNA for the CDR3 is TGTGCCAGCAGTGAACGGCAGGGGAGCTCCTACGAGCAGTACTTC. Translated: CASSERQGSSYEQYF. The V and J genes are TRBV2 and TRBJ2-7, with D possibly being TRBD1 (6 bases). Trimming stripped 2 bases from V and 0 bases from J, with 11 bases between. The length of the CDR3 is 15 residues. Germline V gene lookup returns CDR1 SNHLY and CDR2 FYNNEI.

The chain combines TRBV10-3 with TRBJ2-7; 10 nucleotides align to TRBD2. The V gene end was trimmed by 3 bases and the J gene end by 6 bases; junction bases not matched to a gene: 8. The germline V gene encodes CDR1 ENHRY and CDR2 SYGVKD. This CDR3 spans 15 amino acids. In DNA, the CDR3 is TGTGCCATCAGTGACCCTAGCGGGAGTACACGCGAGCAGTACTTC. Translating it yields CAISDPSGSTREQYF.

In this sample, this clonotype turned up a few times. This chain joins TRBV7-9 and TRBJ1-1; no reliable D call. Trimming took 1 base from V and 6 from J, leaving 12 bases between them. Germline CDR1 reads SEHNR; CDR2 reads FQNEAQ (reference sequence). The CDR3 has 14 amino acids. The CDR3 region is CASSLVIRDAEAFF. In DNA, the CDR3 is TGTGCCAGCAGCTTAGTTATTAGGGATGCTGAAGCTTTCTTT.

This clonotype was seen repeatedly, ten times or more. The chain carries TRBV18 and TRBJ1-1; the D is unclear. Between the trimmed V and J ends, which lost 3 bases and 2 bases, there was a span of 10 bases. The germline V gene encodes CDR1 KGHSH and CDR2 LQKENI. CDR3 size: 14 residues. CDR3 nucleotide sequence: TGTGCCAGCTCACCTCAGACATCTAACACTGAAGCTTTCTTT. This gives the protein CASSPQTSNTEAFF.

This chain links TRBV13 with TRBJ1-4; D might be TRBD1 (6 bases). V was clipped by 5 bases and J by 7 bases, with 14 bases between them. The CDR3 is 14 amino acids. CDR1 and CDR2 from the germline V gene are PRHDT and FYEKMQ (reference sequence). DNA for the CDR3: TGTGCCAGCAGCCAGGGGACGGCGAGTGAAAAACTGTTTTTT. This codes for CASSQGTASEKLFF. The full variable domain, rest sourced from reference TRBV13 and TRBJ1-4, is AAGVIQSPRHLIKEKRETATLKCYPIPRHDTVYWYQQGPGQDPQFLISFYEKMQSDKGSIPDRFSAQQFSDYHSELNMSSLELGDSALYFCASSQGTASEKLFFGSGTQLSVL.

This clonotype was counted at least ten times. This sequence joins TRBV7-2 and TRBJ1-2; D perhaps matches TRBD1 (6 bases). This CDR3 is built from 16 residues. The germline V and J ends were trimmed by 6 bases and 4 bases, with 21 bases remaining between them. Germline CDR1 SGHTA, CDR2 FQGNSA. The CDR3 DNA sequence: TGTGCCAGCAGTCCCGGGGGGGGCAGGGTGAGCTATGGCTACACCTTC. Encoded protein: CASSPGGGRVSYGYTF.

This clonotype was detected ten times or more. This chain connects TRBV6-2 or TRBV6-3 to TRBJ1-5; possible D gene TRBD1, 5 bases. From germline, CDR1 is MNHEY and CDR2 SVGEGT. The CDR3 loop spans 15 amino acids. The V and J ends lost 8 bases and 1 base respectively, with 15 bases between them. The CDR3 here is CASASGTFSNQPQHF. Here the CDR3 DNA reads TGTGCCAGCGCTTCCGGGACTTTCAGCAATCAGCCCCAGCATTTT.

In this sample, this clonotype turned up a few times. The chain joins TRBV10-3 to TRBJ2-3, with unresolved D. The length of the CDR3 is 16 residues. Trimming stripped 0 bases from V and 0 bases from J, with 10 bases between. CDR1 is ENHRY, CDR2 SYGVKD, per germline. CDR3 loop: CAISESSLSSTDTQYF. The CDR3 nucleotides are TGTGCCATCAGTGAGTCTAGCCTTTCTAGCACAGATACGCAGTATTTT.

This clonotype was recorded at least ten times. The chain carries TRBV23-1 and TRBJ2-5, with D unclear. TRBV23-1 is an ORF, and what it does is uncertain. This CDR3 is built from 8 residues. V lost 4 bases and J lost 10, with 1 base in between. CDR3 sequence: CASSRQYF. The CDR3 DNA reads as TGCGCCAGCAGTCGCCAGTACTTC.

This clonotype appeared many times. The V call is TRBV5-6, the J call TRBJ1-2; D might be TRBD1 (6 bases). Looked up from germline, CDR1 is SGHDT and CDR2 is YYEEEE. The CDR3 consists of 15 residues. V lost 1 base to trimming and J lost 6 bases, with 16 bases between them. CDR3 bases: TGTGCCAGCAGCTTGTTATTCCGGGACAAAGATGGCTACACCTTC. It translates to CASSLLFRDKDGYTF. The entire variable domain, with the rest obtained from reference TRBV5-6 and TRBJ1-2, is as follows: DAGVTQSPTHLIKTRGQQVTLRCSPKSGHDTVSWYQQALGQGPQFIFQYYEEEERQRGNFPDRFSGHQFPNYSSELNVNALLLGDSALYLCASSLLFRDKDGYTFGSGTRLTVV.